This T cell receptor (beta chain) was found in a study of T cell repertoires in cytomegalovirus infection. As for the study in general: Public TCR beta signatures were indicative of both CMV infection and a matching HLA type.

Points from the study as a whole: Carriers of CMV and the relevant HLA type were discriminated by public TCR beta frequency. HLA-C-restricted TCR beta clonotypes specific for CMV led the ex vivo response.

Trimming stripped 0 bases from V and 0 bases from J, with 15 bases between. There are 17 residues in the CDR3. Germline-derived CDR1 and CDR2 are SGHTA and FQGNSA. This clonotype was recorded a few times. Its matching antigen is unknown. TCRdb analysed the reads with MiXCR anew, one entry per CDR3 protein. The sample lists about 600,000 distinct CDR3 sequences; approximately 24% were seen once. The sample consisted of CD8+ T cells from PBMCs. This chain joins TRBV7-2 and TRBJ2-7, with a weak D call TRBD1 (6 bases). The TCR originated in a human donor in good health (CMV status not recorded). Some clones in this sample may be carry-over from other donors' samples. The DNA for the CDR3 is TGTGCCAGCAGCTTAGCGTTTTCAGGGGTTGTCTCCTACGAGCAGTACTTC. This codes for CASSLAFSGVVSYEQYF.